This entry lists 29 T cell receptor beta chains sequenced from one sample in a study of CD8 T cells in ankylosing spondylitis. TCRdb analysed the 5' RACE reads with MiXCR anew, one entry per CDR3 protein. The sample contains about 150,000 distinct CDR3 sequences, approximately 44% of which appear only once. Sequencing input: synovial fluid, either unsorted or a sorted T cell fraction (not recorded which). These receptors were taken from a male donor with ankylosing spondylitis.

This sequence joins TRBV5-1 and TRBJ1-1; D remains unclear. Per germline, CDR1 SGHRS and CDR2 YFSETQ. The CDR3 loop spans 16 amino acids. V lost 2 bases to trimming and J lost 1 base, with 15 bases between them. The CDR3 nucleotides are TGCGCCAGCAGCTTAAGGGTGGCTCCGGGGAACACTGAAGCTTTCTTT. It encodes CASSLRVAPGNTEAFF.

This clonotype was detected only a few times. In DNA, the CDR3 is TGTGCCAGCAGTCCAAACCGGGTCGACAGGGCTCAGGCGTGGCCTGGGCAGTTCTTC. This codes for CASSPNRVDRAQAWPGQFF. The chain combines TRBV28 with TRBJ2-1, with TRBD1 matching 7 bases. J lost 12 bases, V lost 5 bases, and 28 bases had no gene match. The CDR3 totals 19 residues. Germline CDR1 is MDHEN and CDR2 is SYDVKM.

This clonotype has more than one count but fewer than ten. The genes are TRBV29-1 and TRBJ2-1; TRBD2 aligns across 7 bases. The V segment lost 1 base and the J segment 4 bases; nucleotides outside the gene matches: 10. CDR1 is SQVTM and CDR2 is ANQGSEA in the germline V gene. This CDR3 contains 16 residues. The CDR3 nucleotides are TGCAGCGTTGAAGGTCTCGCGGGAGCCAAGTACAATGAGCAGTTCTTC. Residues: CSVEGLAGAKYNEQFF.

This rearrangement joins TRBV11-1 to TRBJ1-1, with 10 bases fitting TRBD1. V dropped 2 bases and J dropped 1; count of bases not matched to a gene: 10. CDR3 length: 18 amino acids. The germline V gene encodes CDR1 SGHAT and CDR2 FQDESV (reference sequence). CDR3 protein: CASSLIPGTGAGNTEAFF. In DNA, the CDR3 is TGTGCCAGCAGCTTAATACCCGGGACAGGGGCGGGGAACACTGAAGCTTTCTTT.

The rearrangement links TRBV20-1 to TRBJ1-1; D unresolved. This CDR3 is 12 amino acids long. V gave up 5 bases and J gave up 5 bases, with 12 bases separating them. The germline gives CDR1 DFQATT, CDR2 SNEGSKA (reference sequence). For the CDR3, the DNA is TGCAGTGCTCGTCCAGGAGAGACTGAAGCTTTCTTT. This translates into CSARPGETEAFF.

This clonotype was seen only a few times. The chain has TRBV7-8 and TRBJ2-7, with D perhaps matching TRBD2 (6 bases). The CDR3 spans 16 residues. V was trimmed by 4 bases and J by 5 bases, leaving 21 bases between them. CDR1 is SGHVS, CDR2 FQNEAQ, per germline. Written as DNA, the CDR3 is TGTGCCAGCAGCTCTAGTCGGGGCGGGGTGTGGGACGAGCAGTACTTC. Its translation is CASSSSRGGVWDEQYF. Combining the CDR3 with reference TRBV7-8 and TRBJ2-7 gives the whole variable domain GAGVSQSPRYKVAKRGQDVALRCDPISGHVSLFWYQQALGQGPEFLTYFQNEAQLDKSGLPSDRFFAERPEGSVSTLKIQRTQQEDSAVYLCASSSSRGGVWDEQYFGPGTRLTVT.

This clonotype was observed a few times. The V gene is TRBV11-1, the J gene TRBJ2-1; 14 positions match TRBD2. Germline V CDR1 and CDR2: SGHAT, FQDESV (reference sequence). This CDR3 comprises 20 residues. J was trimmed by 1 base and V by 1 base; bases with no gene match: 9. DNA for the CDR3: TGTGCCAGCAGCTTAGGGACTAGCGGGGGGCCACCCAGGTCCTACAATGAGCAGTTCTTC. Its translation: CASSLGTSGGPPRSYNEQFF.

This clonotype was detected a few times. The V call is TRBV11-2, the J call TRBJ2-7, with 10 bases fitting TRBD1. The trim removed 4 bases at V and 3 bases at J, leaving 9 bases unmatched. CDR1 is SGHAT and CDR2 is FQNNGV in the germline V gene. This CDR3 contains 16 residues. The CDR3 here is CASSSKGQGIDYEQYF. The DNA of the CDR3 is TGTGCCAGCAGCTCCAAGGGACAGGGGATAGACTACGAGCAGTACTTC.

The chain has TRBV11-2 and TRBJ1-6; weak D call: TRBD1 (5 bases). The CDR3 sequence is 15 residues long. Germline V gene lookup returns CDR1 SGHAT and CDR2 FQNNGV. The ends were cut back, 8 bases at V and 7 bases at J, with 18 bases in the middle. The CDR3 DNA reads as TGTGCCAGCGGTAAGGGGCGTTTCAAGAATTCACCCCTCCACTTT. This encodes CASGKGRFKNSPLHF.

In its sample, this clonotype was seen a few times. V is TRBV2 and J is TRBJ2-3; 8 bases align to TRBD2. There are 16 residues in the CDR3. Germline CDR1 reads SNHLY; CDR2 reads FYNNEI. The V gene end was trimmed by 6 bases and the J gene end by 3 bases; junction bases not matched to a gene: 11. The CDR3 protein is CASRPKVERGTDTQYF. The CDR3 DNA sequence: TGTGCCAGCAGACCCAAGGTGGAGCGGGGGACAGATACGCAGTATTTT.

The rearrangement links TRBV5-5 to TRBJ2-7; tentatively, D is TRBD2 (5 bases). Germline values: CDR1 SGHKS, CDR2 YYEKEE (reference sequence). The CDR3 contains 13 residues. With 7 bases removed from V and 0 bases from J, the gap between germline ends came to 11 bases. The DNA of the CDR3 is TGTGCCAGCCGAGGGTGGAGCTCCTACGAGCAGTACTTC. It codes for CASRGWSSYEQYF.

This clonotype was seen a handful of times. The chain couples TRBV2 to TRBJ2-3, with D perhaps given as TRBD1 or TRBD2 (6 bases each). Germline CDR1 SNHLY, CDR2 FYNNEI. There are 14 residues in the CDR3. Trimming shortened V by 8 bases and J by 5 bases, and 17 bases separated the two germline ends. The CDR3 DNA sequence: TGTGCCAGCGCCGAAGGGGGGATGATAGATACGCAGTATTTT. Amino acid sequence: CASAEGGMIDTQYF. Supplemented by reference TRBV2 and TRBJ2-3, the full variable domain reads EPEVTQTPSHQVTQMGQEVILRCVPISNHLYFYWYRQILGQKVEFLVSFYNNEISEKSEIFDDQFSVERPDGSNFTLKIRSTKLEDSAMYFCASAEGGMIDTQYFGPGTRLTVL.

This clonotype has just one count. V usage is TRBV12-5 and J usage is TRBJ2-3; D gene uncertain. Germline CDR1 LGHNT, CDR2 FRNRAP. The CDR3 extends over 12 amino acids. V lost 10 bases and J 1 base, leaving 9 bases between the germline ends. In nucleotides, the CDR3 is TGTGCTACGGGCCGACGCACAGATACGCAGTATTTT. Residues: CATGRRTDTQYF.

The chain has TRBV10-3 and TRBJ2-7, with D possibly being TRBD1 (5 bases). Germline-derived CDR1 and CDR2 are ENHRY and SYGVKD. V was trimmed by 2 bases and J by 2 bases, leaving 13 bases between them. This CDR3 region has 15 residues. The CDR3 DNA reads TGTGCCATCAGTGAGAGGGGCAGGGTGCCCTACGAGCAGTACTTC. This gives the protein CAISERGRVPYEQYF.

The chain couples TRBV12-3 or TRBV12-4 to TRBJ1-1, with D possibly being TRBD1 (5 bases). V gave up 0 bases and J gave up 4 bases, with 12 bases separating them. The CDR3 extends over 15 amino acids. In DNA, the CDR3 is TGTGCCAGCAGTTTAGCAGGGGCCCTTGGCACTGAAGCTTTCTTT. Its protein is CASSLAGALGTEAFF.

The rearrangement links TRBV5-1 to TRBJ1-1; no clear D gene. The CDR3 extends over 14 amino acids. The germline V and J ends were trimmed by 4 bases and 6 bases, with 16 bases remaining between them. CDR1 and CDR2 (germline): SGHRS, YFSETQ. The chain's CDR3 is CASSHRGEEAEAFF. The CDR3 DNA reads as TGCGCCAGCAGCCACCGTGGGGAGGAGGCTGAAGCTTTCTTT.

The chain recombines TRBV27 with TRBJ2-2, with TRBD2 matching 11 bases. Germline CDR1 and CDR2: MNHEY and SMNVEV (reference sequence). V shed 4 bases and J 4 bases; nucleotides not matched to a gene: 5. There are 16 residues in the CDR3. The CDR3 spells CASSSGTSGGTGELFF. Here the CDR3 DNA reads TGTGCCAGCAGTTCTGGGACTAGCGGAGGCACCGGGGAGCTGTTTTTT.

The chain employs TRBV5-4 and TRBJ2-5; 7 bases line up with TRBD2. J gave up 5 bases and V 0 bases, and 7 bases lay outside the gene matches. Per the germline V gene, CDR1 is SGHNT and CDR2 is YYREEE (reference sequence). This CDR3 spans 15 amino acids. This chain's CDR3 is CASSLVGGGPETQYF. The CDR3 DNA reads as TGTGCCAGCAGCTTGGTGGGGGGAGGGCCTGAGACCCAGTACTTC.

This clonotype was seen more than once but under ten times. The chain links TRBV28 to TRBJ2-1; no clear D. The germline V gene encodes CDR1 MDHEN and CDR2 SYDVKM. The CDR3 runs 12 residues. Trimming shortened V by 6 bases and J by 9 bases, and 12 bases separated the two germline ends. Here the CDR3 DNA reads TGTGCCAGCAGGCCACTCTCCGGTGAGCAGTTCTTC. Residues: CASRPLSGEQFF.

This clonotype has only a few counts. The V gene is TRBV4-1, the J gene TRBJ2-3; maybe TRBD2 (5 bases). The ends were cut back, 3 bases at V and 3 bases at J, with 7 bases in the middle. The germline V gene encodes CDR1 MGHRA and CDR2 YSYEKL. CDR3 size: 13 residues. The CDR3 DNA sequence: TGCGCCAGCAGCCACCGCGGGACAGATACGCAGTATTTT. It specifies CASSHRGTDTQYF.

CDR3 in amino acids: CASSSAGASYEQYF. In DNA form, the CDR3 reads TGTGCCAGCAGTTCAGCAGGGGCCTCCTACGAGCAGTACTTC. The chain uses TRBV27 and TRBJ2-7; perhaps TRBD1 as D (6 bases). This CDR3 has 14 residues. V shed 4 bases and J shed 0 bases, with 10 bases lying between them. From germline, CDR1 is MNHEY and CDR2 SMNVEV (reference sequence).

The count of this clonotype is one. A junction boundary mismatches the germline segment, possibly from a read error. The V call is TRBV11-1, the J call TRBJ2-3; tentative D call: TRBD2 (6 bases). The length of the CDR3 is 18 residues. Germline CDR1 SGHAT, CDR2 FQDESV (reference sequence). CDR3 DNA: TGTGCCAGCAGCTTAGTATCATTGAAGCGGGTCGGAACAGGTACGCAGTATTTT. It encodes CASSLVSLKRVGTGTQYF.

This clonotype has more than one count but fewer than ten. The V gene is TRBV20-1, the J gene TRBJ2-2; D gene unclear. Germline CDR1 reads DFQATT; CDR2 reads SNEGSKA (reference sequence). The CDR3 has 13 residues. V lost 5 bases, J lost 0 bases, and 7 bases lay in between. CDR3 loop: CSAEATNTGELFF. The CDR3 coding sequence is TGCAGTGCTGAGGCAACGAACACCGGGGAGCTGTTTTTT.

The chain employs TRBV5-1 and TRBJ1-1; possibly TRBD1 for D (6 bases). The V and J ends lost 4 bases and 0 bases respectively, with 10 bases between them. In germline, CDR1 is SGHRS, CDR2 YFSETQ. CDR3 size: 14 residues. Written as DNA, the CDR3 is TGCGCCAGCAGCCAGGGACACTTGAACACTGAAGCTTTCTTT. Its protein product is CASSQGHLNTEAFF.

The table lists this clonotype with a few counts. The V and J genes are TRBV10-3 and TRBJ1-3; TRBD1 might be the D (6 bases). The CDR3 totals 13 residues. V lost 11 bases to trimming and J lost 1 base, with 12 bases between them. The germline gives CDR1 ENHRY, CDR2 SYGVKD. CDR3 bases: TGTGCCGCCCTCGACAGGTCTGGAAACACCATATATTTT. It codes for CAALDRSGNTIYF.

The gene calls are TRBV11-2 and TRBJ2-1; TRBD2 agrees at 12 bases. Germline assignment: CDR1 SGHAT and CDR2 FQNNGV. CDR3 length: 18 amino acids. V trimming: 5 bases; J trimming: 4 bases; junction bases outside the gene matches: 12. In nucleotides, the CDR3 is TGTGCCAGCAGCCCCCCATTTGTTACTAGCGGGGGGTACAATGAGCAGTTCTTC. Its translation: CASSPPFVTSGGYNEQFF.

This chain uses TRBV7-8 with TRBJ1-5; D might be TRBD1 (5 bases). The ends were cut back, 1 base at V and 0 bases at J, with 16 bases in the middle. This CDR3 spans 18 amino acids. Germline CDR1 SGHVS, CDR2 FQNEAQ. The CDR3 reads CASSLDFSGRYSNQPQHF. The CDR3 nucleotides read TGTGCCAGCAGCTTAGATTTTTCAGGGAGGTATAGCAATCAGCCCCAGCATTTT.

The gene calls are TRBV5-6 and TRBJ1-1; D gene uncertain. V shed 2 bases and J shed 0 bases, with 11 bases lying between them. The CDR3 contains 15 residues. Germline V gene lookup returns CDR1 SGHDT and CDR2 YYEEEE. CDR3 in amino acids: CASSFQIRLNTEAFF. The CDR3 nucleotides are TGTGCCAGCAGCTTTCAGATCCGACTGAACACTGAAGCTTTCTTT. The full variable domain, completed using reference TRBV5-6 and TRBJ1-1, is DAGVTQSPTHLIKTRGQQVTLRCSPKSGHDTVSWYQQALGQGPQFIFQYYEEEERQRGNFPDRFSGHQFPNYSSELNVNALLLGDSALYLCASSFQIRLNTEAFFGQGTRLTVV.

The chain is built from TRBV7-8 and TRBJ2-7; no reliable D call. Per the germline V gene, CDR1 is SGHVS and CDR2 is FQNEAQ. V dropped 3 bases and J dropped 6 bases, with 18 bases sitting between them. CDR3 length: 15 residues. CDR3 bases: TGTGCCAGCAGCTTCCTCCGGGTGGCCTGGGGCGAGCAGTACTTC. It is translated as CASSFLRVAWGEQYF. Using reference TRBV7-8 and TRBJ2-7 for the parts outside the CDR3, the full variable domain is GAGVSQSPRYKVAKRGQDVALRCDPISGHVSLFWYQQALGQGPEFLTYFQNEAQLDKSGLPSDRFFAERPEGSVSTLKIQRTQQEDSAVYLCASSFLRVAWGEQYFGPGTRLTVT.